The T cell receptor (beta chain) described here comes from a study of cytomegalovirus exposure and HLA in healthy donors. As regards this clone: Its antigen remains unidentified.

Study findings and constraints: Productive status was seen about 87% or about 30% of the time for most TCR beta V segments in an earlier analysis.

Germline loops: CDR1 MDHEN, CDR2 SYDVKM. The CDR3 contains 15 residues. Trimming at V came to 6 bases and at J to 6 bases, leaving 10 bases not matched to a gene. The study ran its PCR with 60 Vbeta and 13 Jbeta primers. Produced via immunoSEQ multiplex PCR; TCRdb's table is partial and in-frame only. The sample consists of roughly 200,000 clones, around 78% of them appearing once. This chain uses TRBV28 with TRBJ2-1; 8 bases line up with TRBD1. The receptor comes from a man aged 30 to 45 in good health and CMV-seronegative. The material sequenced was PBMCs. The CDR3 loop is CASSLTGQGSNEQFF. CDR3 nucleotides: TGTGCCAGCAGCCTTACCGGACAGGGCAGCAATGAGCAGTTCTTC.